These T cell receptor beta chains were read from a single sample in a study of monozygotic twins with inflammatory bowel disease. After re-calling the 5' RACE reads, TCRdb lists one entry per CDR3 protein, DNA absent. The ten top clones account for approximately 2.4%, within a sample of about 450,000 distinct CDR3 sequences. Input material: blood. These TCRs come from a human donor with ulcerative colitis or Crohn's disease, or a healthy co-twin of an affected twin (not recorded which). CDR3s include the opening cysteine and the closing phenylalanine or tryptophan. Fields, in order: CDR3 protein, V gene, J gene.

CSAINPSGGVSDEQFF	TRBV20-1	TRBJ2-1
CASSYEFLQGYGYTF	TRBV6-5	TRBJ1-2
CASSLAQNAHTF	TRBV7-8	TRBJ1-2
CSVIANGRTDTQYF	TRBV29-1	TRBJ2-3
CASSDTRGRGSTDTQYF	TRBV6-1	TRBJ2-3
CATSMTGGRLTNEKLFF	TRBV15	TRBJ1-4
CASLGGFQGGTEAFF	TRBV6-2/TRBV6-3	TRBJ1-1
CASSQSRTLPGELFF	TRBV4-3	TRBJ2-2
CASSLQPGELFF	TRBV9	TRBJ2-2
CASSPGVQGYEQYF	TRBV18	TRBJ2-7
CASNRGRMAATDTQYF	TRBV19	TRBJ2-3
CASSPGTSVETQYF	TRBV18	TRBJ2-5
CAWSIPGGLGEKLFF	TRBV30	TRBJ1-4
CSVVLPNTGELFF	TRBV29-1	TRBJ2-2
CASSPGWLYNEQFF	TRBV27	TRBJ2-1
CASSAISGQVDGYTF	TRBV12-3/TRBV12-4	TRBJ1-2
CASSLSPGRYNEQFF	TRBV3-1	TRBJ2-1
CSARDYGNTIYF	TRBV20-1	TRBJ1-3
CASSFTGDTEAFF	TRBV5-1	TRBJ1-1
CASSQGTGAYTDTQYF	TRBV4-3	TRBJ2-3
CSADEVWTTLQETQYF	TRBV20-1	TRBJ2-5
CASSHIGRQYF	TRBV3-1	TRBJ2-7
CASSVLGGATDTQYF	TRBV9	TRBJ2-3
CAWSPNEKLFF	TRBV30	TRBJ1-4
CASSFPGSGLTGTQYF	TRBV5-1	TRBJ2-3
CASSILNEQFF	TRBV19	TRBJ2-1
CSARGDGRASEQYF	TRBV20-1	TRBJ2-7
CASSLAGQETEAFF	TRBV7-9	TRBJ1-1
CSAYRTQSYGYTF	TRBV20-1	TRBJ1-2
CASSLGAARVGGYTF	TRBV7-9	TRBJ1-2
CASRPGVTEAFF	TRBV7-6	TRBJ1-1
CASSMPGASVMNTEAFF	TRBV19	TRBJ1-1
CSAYTGVNGELFF	TRBV20-1	TRBJ2-2
CSARGQGYEQYF	TRBV20-1	TRBJ2-7
CASRASGGSTDTQYF	TRBV12-3/TRBV12-4	TRBJ2-3
CASSPAGYNEQFF	TRBV6-1	TRBJ2-1
CASSPQSNYNEQFF	TRBV9	TRBJ2-1
CASTLKQGTEAFF	TRBV6-1	TRBJ1-1
CSVERQGSTEAFF	TRBV29-1	TRBJ1-1
CSATGVTDTQYF	TRBV20-1	TRBJ2-3
CASSHTGGTYNEQFF	TRBV3-1	TRBJ2-1
CASSFGEIGYGYTF	TRBV27	TRBJ1-2
CASSRLADSYEQYF	TRBV5-1	TRBJ2-7
CASSLSHERGEAFF	TRBV5-5	TRBJ1-1
CASSSGQREGYGYTF	TRBV18	TRBJ1-2
CASSPAVSRHDRANQPQHF	TRBV18	TRBJ1-5
CASTNGGTGGATVNNEQFF	TRBV12-3/TRBV12-4	TRBJ2-1
CSVLTGDNQPQHF	TRBV29-1	TRBJ1-5
CASTRTLYNEQFF	TRBV12-3/TRBV12-4	TRBJ2-1
CASSYPEAGEETQYF	TRBV7-9	TRBJ2-5
CASSINQETQYF	TRBV9	TRBJ2-5